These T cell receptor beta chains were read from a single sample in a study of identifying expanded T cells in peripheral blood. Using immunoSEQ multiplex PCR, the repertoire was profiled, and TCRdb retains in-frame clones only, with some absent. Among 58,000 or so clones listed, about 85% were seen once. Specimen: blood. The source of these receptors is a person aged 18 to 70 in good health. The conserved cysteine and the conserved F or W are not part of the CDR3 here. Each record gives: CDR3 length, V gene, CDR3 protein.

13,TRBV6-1,ASSDTPEGNTEAF
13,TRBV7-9,ASSLSGAMETEAF
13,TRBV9,ASSVGAEGYYGYT
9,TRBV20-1,SARRSETQY
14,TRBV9,ASSAQPGLTNEKLF
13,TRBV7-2,ASSFSAGVDETQY
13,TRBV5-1,ASSLAGTGGNEQF
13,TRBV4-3,ASSQQRTASYEQY
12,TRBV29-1,SGTSGISYNEQF
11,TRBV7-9,ASSPPGKYEQY
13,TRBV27,ASSPKGYSRDEQY
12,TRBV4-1,ASSQDTLMGEAF
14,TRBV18,ASSPSPGRDTDTQY
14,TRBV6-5,ASSYTRLATNEKLF
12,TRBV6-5,ASRSTVPAGPQH
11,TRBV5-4,ASSFGQYEKLF
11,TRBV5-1,ASRIGGENIQY
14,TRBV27,ASSLSSTGGSREQF
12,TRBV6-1,ASTNGQAIYGYT
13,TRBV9,ASSVAGSVTGELF
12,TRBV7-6,ASSPGQGSTEAF
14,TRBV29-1,SVGVFRDSGEEKLF
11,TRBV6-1,ASSEARVSGYT
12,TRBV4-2,ASRGGHSNQPQH
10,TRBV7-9,ASSFDDNEQF
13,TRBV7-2,ASSLQSSSPYEQY
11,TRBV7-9,ASSRETVYEQY
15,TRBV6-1,ASSEENSGSYNSPLH
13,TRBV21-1,ASRTSGRRSYEQY
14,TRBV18,ASSPSLQAGIYEQY
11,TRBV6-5,ASSSSLIAEAF
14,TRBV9,ASSPRDIDSGNTIY
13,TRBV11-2,ASRVSGGRNSPLH
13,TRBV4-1,ASSQELNPNYGYT
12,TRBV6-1,ASTLQGMNTEAF
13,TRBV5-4,ASSPRGRAKETQY
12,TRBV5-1,ASKTGPSGNTIY
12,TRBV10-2,ASSEPRQPNEQF
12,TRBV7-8,ASTISGSGNTIY
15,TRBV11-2,ASSQEGGISGANVLT
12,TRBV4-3,ASSQGLDYGELF
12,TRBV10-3,AISETGTGYGYT
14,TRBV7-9,ASSLGAGLSTDTQY
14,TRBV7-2,ASSLGGRRTGETQY
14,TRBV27,ASSPRGKTLRMPQY
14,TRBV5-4,ASSLGLAKPTDTQY
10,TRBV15,ATSRDSLQAF
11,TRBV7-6,ASSLARGDTQY
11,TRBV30,AWSVQGPKEQF
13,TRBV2,ASSGRLAGAYEQY
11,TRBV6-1,ASSVGMASEAF
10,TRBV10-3,AISKESVTQY